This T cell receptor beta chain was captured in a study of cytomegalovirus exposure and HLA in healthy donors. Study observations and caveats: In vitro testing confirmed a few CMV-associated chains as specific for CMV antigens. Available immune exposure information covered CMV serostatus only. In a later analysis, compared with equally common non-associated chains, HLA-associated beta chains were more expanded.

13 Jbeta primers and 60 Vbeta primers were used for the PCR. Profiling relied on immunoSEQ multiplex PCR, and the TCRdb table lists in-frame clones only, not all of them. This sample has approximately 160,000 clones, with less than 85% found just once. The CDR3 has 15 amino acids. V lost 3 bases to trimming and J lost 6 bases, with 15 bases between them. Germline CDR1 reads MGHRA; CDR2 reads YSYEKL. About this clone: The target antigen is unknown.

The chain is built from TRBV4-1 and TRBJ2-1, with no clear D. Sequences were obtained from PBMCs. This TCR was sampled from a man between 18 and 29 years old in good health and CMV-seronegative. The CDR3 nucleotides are TGCGCCAGCAGCCAGACGGCTCCCGGCGGCAATGAGCAGTTCTTC. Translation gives CASSQTAPGGNEQFF.